Below are 12 T cell receptor beta chains sequenced from a single sample in a study of identical twins. In TCRdb, the 5' RACE reads were re-called with MiXCR into one record per CDR3 protein. The repertoire holds about 660,000 distinct CDR3 sequences, with 8.6% as singletons. A further study also used this sample, focusing on yellow fever vaccine responses in identical twins.

Sequencing was carried out using PBMCs. These receptors were obtained from a woman between 18 and 29 years old in good health.

This chain connects TRBV5-1 to TRBJ1-1, with D tentatively TRBD1 (6 bases). V was cut by 0 bases and J by 5 bases, with 17 bases left in between. Germline V CDR1 and CDR2: SGHRS, YFSETQ. This CDR3 region has 16 residues. The CDR3 sequence is CASSLVLTGTGTEAFF. The CDR3 nucleotides are TGCGCCAGCAGCTTGGTCCTTACAGGGACGGGGACTGAAGCTTTCTTT.

The chain couples TRBV20-1 to TRBJ2-7; D is ambiguous. Germline V gene lookup returns CDR1 DFQATT and CDR2 SNEGSKA (reference sequence). This CDR3 region has 13 residues. V dropped 2 bases and J dropped 5 bases, with 13 bases sitting between them. CDR3 sequence reads: CSARSSNRNEQYF. CDR3 bases: TGCAGTGCTAGATCCTCGAATCGGAACGAGCAGTACTTC.

Note on this clonotype: This clone may be a read error of a much larger clone one base away. The CDR3 DNA is TGTGCCAGCAGGGAAGAGACCGAGTACTTC. Translated, it gives CASREETEYF. The V gene is TRBV12-3 or TRBV12-4, the J gene TRBJ2-5; D is undetermined. This CDR3 contains 10 residues.

This clonotype appeared many times. The chain joins TRBV6-1 to TRBJ2-1; the D gene is possibly TRBD1 (6 bases). CDR1 is MNHNS and CDR2 is SASEGT in the germline V gene. There are 15 residues in the CDR3. V lost 6 bases, J lost 1 base, and 13 bases lay in between. DNA for the CDR3: TGTGCCAGCAGCTTCACAGGGAGTTCCTACAATGAGCAGTTCTTC. As protein: CASSFTGSSYNEQFF.

This clonotype was observed a few times. The V and J genes are TRBV25-1 and TRBJ1-2; unclear D gene. This CDR3 contains 14 residues. From germline, CDR1 is MGHDK and CDR2 SYGVNS. V lost 1 base to trimming and J lost 4 bases, with 10 bases between them. Here the CDR3 DNA reads TGTGCCAGCAGTGAATCTTTGGGATTCTATGGCTACACCTTC. Its protein is CASSESLGFYGYTF.

The chain links TRBV5-1 to TRBJ2-5; D not certain. The CDR3 is 15 residues long. V lost 0 bases and J lost 5, with 14 bases in between. The V gene's germline CDR1 is SGHRS and CDR2 YFSETQ. The CDR3 DNA reads TGCGCCAGCAGCTTGGCCGGGCCGCCCTCGGAGACCCAGTACTTC. It codes for CASSLAGPPSETQYF.

This clonotype showed up just a few times. The chain couples TRBV12-3 or TRBV12-4 to TRBJ2-7; no definite D call. CDR3 size: 11 residues. V was trimmed by 5 bases and J by 6 bases, leaving 8 bases between them. CDR3 in DNA: TGTGCCAGCAGTCCTAACTCCGAGCAGTACTTC. Encoded protein: CASSPNSEQYF.

There are a few counts of this clonotype. The chain links TRBV11-2 to TRBJ2-1; 8 nucleotides align to TRBD1. The length of the CDR3 is 13 residues. With V trimmed by 5 bases and J by 7 bases, 4 bases remained unmatched. Germline assignment: CDR1 SGHAT and CDR2 FQNNGV. CDR3 residues: CASSTGQANEQFF. The DNA of the CDR3 is TGTGCCAGCAGCACGGGACAGGCAAATGAGCAGTTCTTC.

In its sample, this clonotype was seen a few times. The chain combines TRBV6-1 with TRBJ1-2; D possibly corresponds to TRBD1 (6 bases). The ends were cut back, 5 bases at V and 6 bases at J, with 16 bases in the middle. The germline gives CDR1 MNHNS, CDR2 SASEGT. CDR3 length: 14 amino acids. The CDR3: CASSSPRPGDGYTF. The CDR3 coding sequence is TGTGCCAGCAGTAGCCCTAGGCCAGGGGATGGCTACACCTTC.

This clonotype has ten or more counts. The genes are TRBV20-1 and TRBJ1-4, with 8 bases that match TRBD1. V gave up 4 bases and J gave up 3 bases; unmatched junction bases: 7. CDR1 is DFQATT, CDR2 SNEGSKA, per germline (reference sequence). CDR3 length: 15 amino acids. The CDR3 sequence is CSAKAGGRPNEKLFF. The DNA of the CDR3 is TGCAGTGCTAAGGCAGGGGGCCGGCCTAATGAAAAACTGTTTTTT.

This clonotype occurred many times. The chain uses TRBV7-9 and TRBJ2-5; D might be TRBD2 (7 bases). V was clipped by 0 bases and J by 5 bases, with 13 bases between them. This CDR3 spans 15 amino acids. Germline V gene sequence: CDR1 SEHNR, CDR2 FQNEAQ (reference sequence). The CDR3 loop is CASSLARGGAETQYF. The CDR3 coding sequence is TGTGCCAGCAGCTTAGCCAGGGGAGGGGCGGAGACCCAGTACTTC.

The table lists this clonotype with a few counts. The genes are TRBV20-1 and TRBJ2-1, with 12 positions matching TRBD2. Germline CDR1 is DFQATT and CDR2 is SNEGSKA (reference sequence). Trimming cost V 1 base and J 7 bases; bases outside gene matches: 20. The CDR3 contains 20 residues. The CDR3 spells CSARVRVGQQTTSGRNEQFF. The CDR3 DNA is TGCAGTGCTAGAGTTCGTGTGGGCCAGCAGACGACTAGCGGGAGAAATGAGCAGTTCTTC.